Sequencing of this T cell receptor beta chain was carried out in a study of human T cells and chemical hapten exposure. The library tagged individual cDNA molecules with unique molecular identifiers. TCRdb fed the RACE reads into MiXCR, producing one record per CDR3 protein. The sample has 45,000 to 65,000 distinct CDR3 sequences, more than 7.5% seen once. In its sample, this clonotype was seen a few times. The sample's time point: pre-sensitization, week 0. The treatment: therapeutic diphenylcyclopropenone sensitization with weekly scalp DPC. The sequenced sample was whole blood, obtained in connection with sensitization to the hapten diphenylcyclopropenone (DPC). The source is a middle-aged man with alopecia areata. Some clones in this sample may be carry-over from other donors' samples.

CDR3: CAIMTRASGNTGELFF. CDR3 bases: TGTGCCATCATGACTAGGGCTTCGGGTAACACCGGGGAGCTGTTTTTT. The rearrangement links TRBV10-3 to TRBJ2-2; D may be TRBD2 (6 bases). The CDR3 extends over 16 amino acids. Germline lookup yields CDR1 ENHRY and CDR2 SYGVKD. With 7 bases removed from V and 2 bases from J, the gap between germline ends came to 17 bases.